The 32 T cell receptor beta chains in this list originate from one sample, sequenced in a study of cytomegalovirus exposure and HLA in healthy donors. Both 60 Vbeta primers and 13 Jbeta primers went into the PCR. TCRdb keeps only in-frame clones here, not all; method: immunoSEQ multiplex PCR. Among around 120,000 clones listed, 80% were seen once. Sequencing was carried out using PBMCs. Receptors were obtained from a female donor in good health and CMV-seropositive.

V is TRBV28 and J is TRBJ1-6, with D tentatively TRBD1 (5 bases). CDR1 and CDR2 (germline): MDHEN, SYDVKM. This CDR3 is 15 amino acids long. Trimming pared 4 bases from V and 7 bases from J, leaving 14 bases between. The CDR3 region has the DNA TGTGCCAGCAGTTCCCCAGGGATGAGGAATTCACCCCTCCACTTT. It encodes CASSSPGMRNSPLHF. Full variable domain (missing parts from reference TRBV28 and TRBJ1-6): DVKVTQSSRYLVKRTGEKVFLECVQDMDHENMFWYRQDPGLGLRLIYFSYDVKMKEKGDIPEGYSVSREKKERFSLILESASTNQTSMYLCASSSPGMRNSPLHFGNGTRLTVT.

The chain employs TRBV6-1 and TRBJ2-2, with 7 bases that match TRBD1. The CDR3 is 14 amino acids. The V gene end was trimmed by 6 bases and the J gene end by 6 bases; junction bases not matched to a gene: 7. CDR1 is MNHNS, CDR2 SASEGT, per germline. This CDR3 is CASRDPGQPGELFF. CDR3 nucleotide sequence: TGTGCCAGCAGAGACCCGGGACAGCCCGGGGAGCTGTTTTTT.

This clone was detected a few times. This chain links TRBV5-8 with TRBJ1-2; no clear D gene. The V end was cut by 0 bases, the J end by 8 bases, with 17 bases between. The CDR3 totals 15 residues. CDR1 is SGHTS, CDR2 YDEGEE, per germline. DNA for the CDR3: TGTGCCAGCAGCTTGGGGGCCTTCCCCCCTGAGGGCTACACCTTC. Translation: CASSLGAFPPEGYTF. Based on the CDR3 plus reference TRBV5-8 and TRBJ1-2, the full variable domain is EAGVTQSPTHLIKTRGQQATLRCSPISGHTSVYWYQQALGLGLQFLLWYDEGEERNRGNFPPRFSGRQFPNYSSELNVNALELEDSALYLCASSLGAFPPEGYTFGSGTRLTVV.

The chain combines TRBV5-4 with TRBJ1-5; D remains unclear. CDR1 SGHNT and CDR2 YYREEE come from the germline V gene (reference sequence). CDR3 length: 13 amino acids. V lost 0 bases and J 2 bases, leaving 3 bases between the germline ends. CDR3 protein: CASSLAGNQPQHF. The CDR3 region has the DNA TGTGCCAGCAGCTTGGCAGGCAATCAGCCCCAGCATTTT.

The chain uses TRBV29-1 and TRBJ1-2; D may be TRBD1 (5 bases). Germline values: CDR1 SQVTM, CDR2 ANQGSEA. Trimming shortened V by 3 bases and J by 10 bases, and 12 bases separated the two germline ends. The CDR3 runs to 11 residues. CDR3 protein: CSVDKDKIYTF. CDR3 DNA: TGCAGCGTTGATAAGGACAAAATCTACACCTTC.

In nucleotides, the CDR3 is TGTGCCAGCAGCCCATCTACAGGTCCCACTGAAGCTTTCTTT. Amino acids: CASSPSTGPTEAFF. The chain is built from TRBV7-9 and TRBJ1-1; possible D gene TRBD1, 5 bases. Germline V lookup: CDR1 SEHNR, CDR2 FQNEAQ (reference sequence). The CDR3 contains 14 residues. Deletions cut 5 bases from V and 4 bases from J, with 14 bases between.

The CDR3 is CASSGPTGDLEKLFF. The CDR3 DNA follows: TGTGCCAGCAGTGGCCCCACCGGGGATTTAGAAAAACTGTTTTTT. The rearrangement links TRBV2 to TRBJ1-4, with D uncertain. In germline, CDR1 is SNHLY, CDR2 FYNNEI. The CDR3 runs to 15 residues. Between the trimmed V and J ends, which lost 4 bases and 8 bases, there was a span of 17 bases.

This chain connects TRBV6-1 to TRBJ2-1; the match to TRBD2 covers 7 bases. The ends lost 8 bases at V and 0 bases at J; junction bases unmatched: 4. In germline, CDR1 is MNHNS, CDR2 SASEGT. The CDR3 runs 14 residues. The CDR3 loop is CASGSGGSYNEQFF. The CDR3 DNA is TGTGCCAGCGGTTCGGGGGGCTCCTACAATGAGCAGTTCTTC.

The J gene is TRBJ1-5, the V gene TRBV27, with D possibly TRBD1 on 5 matching bases. The germline CDR1 and CDR2 sequences are MNHEY and SMNVEV (reference sequence). The CDR3 loop spans 14 amino acids. The ends were cut back, 3 bases at V and 3 bases at J, with 9 bases in the middle. The CDR3 region has the DNA TGTGCCAGCAGTTTCGGAGGGGTCAATCAGCCCCAGCATTTT. Translated: CASSFGGVNQPQHF.

This clone occurred once. V and J are TRBV4-1 and TRBJ2-2; 10 nucleotides agree with TRBD2. CDR1 and CDR2 (germline): MGHRA, YSYEKL. After removal of 4 bases from V and 0 bases from J, the junction contained 2 bases not matched to a gene. This CDR3 contains 16 residues. CDR3 in amino acids: CASSRAGGSNTGELFF. The CDR3 DNA sequence: TGCGCCAGCAGCCGAGCGGGGGGGTCGAACACCGGGGAGCTGTTTTTT.

The rearrangement uses TRBV6-5 and TRBJ1-2, with D unresolved. Germline V gene sequence: CDR1 MNHEY, CDR2 SVGAGI. The ends were cut back, 0 bases at V and 5 bases at J, with 13 bases in the middle. The CDR3 has 15 amino acids. In nucleotides, the CDR3 is TGTGCCAGCAGTTACTCGAGAGAAGCGTCATATGGCTACACCTTC. It specifies CASSYSREASYGYTF.

This sequence joins TRBV2 and TRBJ1-1; D is undetermined. Trimming shortened V by 2 bases and J by 3 bases, and 7 bases separated the two germline ends. CDR1 is SNHLY, CDR2 FYNNEI, per germline. The CDR3 is 13 amino acids. The CDR3 DNA is TGTGCCAGCAGTGAATCCGGGTACACTGAAGCTTTCTTT. It encodes CASSESGYTEAFF.

CDR3 nucleotides: TGTGCCAGCAGCTCTACAGGGGCCAGCACTGAAGCTTTCTTT. This translates into CASSSTGASTEAFF. V and J are TRBV6-5 and TRBJ1-1; 7 bases are a match to TRBD1. Trimming took 6 bases from V and 4 from J; bases not matched to a gene: 8. The germline V gene has CDR1 MNHEY and CDR2 SVGAGI. This CDR3 has 14 amino acids.

As regards this clone: At one end, the junction sequence differs from germline, possibly due to a read error. This chain links TRBV7-7 with TRBJ2-5; TRBD2 is a possible D gene (7 bases). This CDR3 contains 16 residues. Germline V gene data show CDR1 as SSHAT and CDR2 as FNYEAQ (reference sequence). CDR3 sequence: CASSLGGGEGEETQYF. CDR3 coding DNA: TGTGCTAGCAGCTTAGGAGGGGGGGAAGGAGAAGAGACCCAGTACTTC.

In nucleotides, the CDR3 is TGCGCCAGCAGCTTAGCCCAGGCATACGAGCAGTACTTC. Its protein product is CASSLAQAYEQYF. The chain couples TRBV5-1 to TRBJ2-7; D not certain. Trimming took 2 bases from V and 4 from J, leaving 10 bases between them. Germline V gene sequence: CDR1 SGHRS, CDR2 YFSETQ. The CDR3 totals 13 residues.

V gene TRBV6-5 combines with J gene TRBJ2-3; 7 positions agree with TRBD1. Per germline, CDR1 MNHEY and CDR2 SVGAGI. CDR3 length equals 13 residues. V shed 6 bases and J 3 bases; nucleotides not matched to a gene: 3. The CDR3 DNA sequence: TGTGCCAGCAGGGGGACAGTGACAGATACGCAGTATTTT. It specifies CASRGTVTDTQYF.

V gene TRBV7-7 combines with J gene TRBJ2-3; TRBD2 agrees at 7 bases. With 5 bases clipped from V and 2 bases from J, the junction kept 4 bases outside the gene matches. Germline V gene data show CDR1 as SSHAT and CDR2 as FNYEAQ (reference sequence). CDR3 size: 14 residues. CDR3 sequence reads: CASSPGGITDTQYF. DNA of the CDR3: TGTGCCAGCAGCCCCGGGGGGATCACAGATACGCAGTATTTT.

The chain is built from TRBV29-1 and TRBJ1-1; D remains ambiguous. CDR1 and CDR2 from the germline V gene are SQVTM and ANQGSEA. The CDR3 length is 14 residues. The V end was cut by 6 bases, the J end by 3 bases, with 17 bases between. The CDR3 loop reads CSVGINRRDTEAFF. The CDR3 DNA reads TGCAGCGTCGGAATTAACCGGAGGGACACTGAAGCTTTCTTT.

The rearrangement joins TRBV5-8 to TRBJ1-3, with D unresolved. The CDR3 contains 15 residues. The germline V gene has CDR1 SGHTS and CDR2 YDEGEE. The ends were cut back, 1 base at V and 0 bases at J, with 8 bases in the middle. The DNA of the CDR3 is TGTGCCAGCAGCTTGATCGGTTTCTCTGGAAACACCATATATTTT. The encoded protein is CASSLIGFSGNTIYF.

This chain connects TRBV11-2 to TRBJ1-6; the D gene is possibly TRBD1 (6 bases). Between the trimmed V and J ends, which lost 1 base and 9 bases, there was a span of 16 bases. The V gene's germline CDR1 is SGHAT and CDR2 FQNNGV. There are 16 residues in the CDR3. Here the CDR3 DNA reads TGTGCCAGCAGCTTAGGTGGGGGGGGGCGCAGTTCACCCCTCCACTTT. Translating it yields CASSLGGGGRSSPLHF.

This chain uses TRBV7-9 with TRBJ2-3; 7 nucleotides line up with TRBD1. The CDR3 consists of 13 residues. Trimming took 3 bases from V and 9 from J; bases not matched to a gene: 6. Germline-derived CDR1 and CDR2 are SEHNR and FQNEAQ (reference sequence). In DNA, the CDR3 is TGTGCCAGCAGCTTGGTGGACAGGAGGACGCAGTATTTT. Protein sequence: CASSLVDRRTQYF.

V gene TRBV7-2 combines with J gene TRBJ1-2; D unresolved. Deletions cut 3 bases from V and 5 bases from J, with 13 bases between. Germline CDR1 SGHTA, CDR2 FQGNSA. The CDR3 consists of 14 residues. CDR3 residues: CASSFLRAGYGYTF. DNA of the CDR3: TGTGCCAGCAGCTTCCTACGGGCGGGGTATGGCTACACCTTC.

The gene calls are TRBV5-6 and TRBJ1-4; D might be TRBD1 (5 bases). CDR3 length equals 15 residues. V was clipped by 4 bases and J by 3 bases, with 13 bases between them. Germline-derived CDR1 and CDR2 are SGHDT and YYEEEE. The DNA for the CDR3 is TGTGCCAGCAGCCGCGTCGGGGGGGCTAATGAAAAACTGTTTTTT. This gives the protein CASSRVGGANEKLFF. The whole variable domain, filled in from reference TRBV5-6 and TRBJ1-4, reads DAGVTQSPTHLIKTRGQQVTLRCSPKSGHDTVSWYQQALGQGPQFIFQYYEEEERQRGNFPDRFSGHQFPNYSSELNVNALLLGDSALYLCASSRVGGANEKLFFGSGTQLSVL.

The chain joins TRBV6-5 to TRBJ1-5; a possible D gene is TRBD1 (6 bases). Per germline, CDR1 MNHEY and CDR2 SVGAGI. The CDR3 is 15 amino acids. V was pared by 6 bases and J by 2 bases, with 14 bases between. In DNA, the CDR3 is TGTGCCAGCAGCTCAACAGGGCCTGGCAATCAGCCCCAGCATTTT. It codes for CASSSTGPGNQPQHF.

The V call is TRBV27, the J call TRBJ2-6, with D possibly being TRBD1 (5 bases). Germline lookup yields CDR1 MNHEY and CDR2 SMNVEV (reference sequence). V lost 3 bases and J lost 3, with 18 bases in between. The CDR3 loop spans 18 amino acids. Written as DNA, the CDR3 is TGTGCCAGCAGTTTCCGAGTGCAGGGTACAGGTGGGGCCAACGTCCTGACTTTC. This sequence encodes CASSFRVQGTGGANVLTF.

This clone was seen a handful of times. The rearrangement uses TRBV2 and TRBJ1-4, with 9 bases that match TRBD1. This CDR3 contains 14 residues. The germline V gene encodes CDR1 SNHLY and CDR2 FYNNEI. With 8 bases clipped from V and 6 bases from J, the junction kept 7 bases outside the gene matches. CDR3 bases: TGTGCCAGCGCGCGGGACAGGGCTTATGAAAAACTGTTTTTT. Translating gives CASARDRAYEKLFF.

The V call is TRBV2, the J call TRBJ2-7; 9 bases line up with TRBD1. This CDR3 is built from 14 residues. V was clipped by 6 bases and J by 5 bases; unmatched bases: 8. CDR1 and CDR2 (germline): SNHLY, FYNNEI. Here the CDR3 DNA reads TGTGCCAGCAGGGGACAGGGCCTAAGCCACGAGCAGTACTTC. The encoded protein is CASRGQGLSHEQYF.

A note on this clone: The conserved final phenylalanine or tryptophan is absent from the CDR3, which likely points to a read error. The DNA is omitted, as the CDR3 cannot be located on it reliably, and the CDR3 follows TCRdb's listing. The V and J genes are TRBV4-1 and TRBJ2-7; the DNA was not compared with TRBD1, the D call given in the table. From its first to its last residue, the CDR3 has 14 amino acids. CDR1 MGHRA and CDR2 YSYEKL come from the germline V gene. The CDR3 loop reads CASSQGCTGCLSRD.

The chain combines TRBV9 with TRBJ2-5; TRBD2 agrees at 13 bases. Germline V gene data show CDR1 as SGDLS and CDR2 as YYNGEE. V lost 4 bases, J lost 5 bases, and 8 bases stayed unmatched. The CDR3 covers 16 residues. For the CDR3, the DNA is TGTGCCAGCAGCACTACTAGCGGGGGGGCCCGGGAGACCCAGTACTTC. Its protein is CASSTTSGGARETQYF.

The chain is built from TRBV5-1 and TRBJ2-1; maybe TRBD2 (7 bases). V lost 3 bases and J 6 bases, leaving 16 bases between the germline ends. CDR3 length: 15 residues. CDR1 is SGHRS and CDR2 is YFSETQ in the germline V gene. In DNA, the CDR3 is TGCGCCAGCAGCTCAAAGGGGGGGCTGGGCAATGAGCAGTTCTTC. This gives the protein CASSSKGGLGNEQFF. The full variable domain, with the rest looked up from reference TRBV5-1 and TRBJ2-1, is KAGVTQTPRYLIKTRGQQVTLSCSPISGHRSVSWYQQTPGQGLQFLFEYFSETQRNKGNFPGRFSGRQFSNSRSEMNVSTLELGDSALYLCASSSKGGLGNEQFFGPGTRLTVL.

This sequence joins TRBV7-2 and TRBJ2-1; 8 bases align to TRBD2. Germline V gene data show CDR1 as SGHTA and CDR2 as FQGNSA. This CDR3 has 15 residues. The V segment lost 8 bases and the J segment 4 bases; nucleotides outside the gene matches: 10. CDR3 DNA: TGTGCCAGCGGGCTTCAAGCTAGCGGGTACAATGAGCAGTTCTTC. It is translated as CASGLQASGYNEQFF.

The V call is TRBV5-1, the J call TRBJ1-1; D call uncertain. The V gene lost 4 bases and the J gene lost 1 base, with 8 bases spanning the gap. Per germline, CDR1 SGHRS and CDR2 YFSETQ. The CDR3 is made up of 13 amino acids. CDR3 in DNA: TGCGCCAGCAGCGTGGACGGGAACACTGAAGCTTTCTTT. Amino acid sequence: CASSVDGNTEAFF.